The 20 T cell receptor beta chains reported below all come from one sample, sequenced in a study of T-cell memory formation after mild COVID-19. TCRdb redid the calling of the 5' RACE reads with MiXCR, one entry per CDR3 protein. The data show about 360,000 distinct CDR3 sequences, approximately 14% seen once. The specimen sequenced was PBMCs or a T cell subset sorted from them (not recorded which). The receptor source for this set is a man younger than 35 who had mild COVID-19 (a few samples of this study predate the infection). Cell type and time point are not known.

This clonotype was found a few times. V is TRBV27 and J is TRBJ2-1; D is uncertain. The length of the CDR3 is 13 residues. Germline CDR1 MNHEY, CDR2 SMNVEV (reference sequence). Trimming cost V 5 bases and J 6 bases, with 11 bases left between them. CDR3: CASSMDGFNEQFF. CDR3 nucleotide sequence: TGTGCCAGCAGTATGGACGGATTCAATGAGCAGTTCTTC.

The J gene is TRBJ2-1, the V gene TRBV6-6, with a tentative D call TRBD2 (5 bases). The CDR3 totals 12 residues. Trimming removed 6 bases at V and 8 bases at J, with 11 bases between. Looked up from germline, CDR1 is MNHNY and CDR2 is SVGAGI (reference sequence). The chain's CDR3 is CASSTPGDEQFF. CDR3 in DNA: TGTGCCAGCAGCACCCCCGGGGATGAGCAGTTCTTC.

There are a few counts of this clonotype. V is TRBV14 and J is TRBJ2-1; 7 nucleotides line up with TRBD2. CDR3 size: 14 residues. V trimming: 1 base; J trimming: 7 bases; junction bases outside the gene matches: 4. Looked up from germline, CDR1 is SGHDN and CDR2 is FVKESK. This chain's CDR3 is CASSQGGLWNEQFF. For the CDR3, the DNA is TGTGCCAGCAGCCAAGGGGGACTATGGAATGAGCAGTTCTTC.

In the case of this clonotype: One junction end disagrees with the germline gene, perhaps due to a read error. The chain is built from TRBV4-3 and TRBJ2-7; 7 bases agree with TRBD1. CDR1 and CDR2 from the germline V gene are LGHNA and YSLEER. The CDR3 sequence is 15 residues long. In DNA, the CDR3 is TGCGACAGCAGCCAAGATTTGGGGACAGCTCAAGAGCAGTACTTC. Its translation is CDSSQDLGTAQEQYF.

This clonotype was picked up many times. The V gene is TRBV3-1, the J gene TRBJ1-1, with TRBD1 as a possible D gene (5 bases). Germline lookup yields CDR1 LGHDT and CDR2 YNNKEL (reference sequence). Trimming shortened V by 1 base and J by 7 bases, and 10 bases separated the two germline ends. The CDR3 totals 13 residues. CDR3 sequence (DNA): TGTGCCAGCAGCCAAGTAGGGGTCTTTGAAGCTTTCTTT. It encodes CASSQVGVFEAFF. Drawing the rest from reference TRBV3-1 and TRBJ1-1, the complete variable domain is DTAVSQTPKYLVTQMGNDKSIKCEQNLGHDTMYWYKQDSKKFLKIMFSYNNKELIINETVPNRFSPKSPDKAHLNLHINSLELGDSAVYFCASSQVGVFEAFFGQGTRLTVV.

The sample holds many counts of this clonotype. This rearrangement joins TRBV6-5 to TRBJ1-6, with 8 bases matching TRBD1. This CDR3 has 14 amino acids. The V and J ends lost 2 bases and 10 bases, in that order; junction bases with no gene match: 4. Germline V gives CDR1 MNHEY, CDR2 SVGAGI. The CDR3 loop is CASSYAQGVSPLHF. CDR3 sequence (DNA): TGTGCCAGCAGTTACGCACAGGGGGTCTCACCCCTCCACTTT.

The chain is built from TRBV5-1 and TRBJ2-7, with D possibly TRBD1 on 6 matching bases. Looked up from germline, CDR1 is SGHRS and CDR2 is YFSETQ. The V end was cut by 4 bases, the J end by 7 bases, with 12 bases between. The CDR3 has 12 residues. CDR3 bases: TGCGCCAGCAGCGCACAGGGATTTGAGCAGTACTTC. Encoded protein: CASSAQGFEQYF. The complete variable domain, with remaining parts taken from reference TRBV5-1 and TRBJ2-7, reads KAGVTQTPRYLIKTRGQQVTLSCSPISGHRSVSWYQQTPGQGLQFLFEYFSETQRNKGNFPGRFSGRQFSNSRSEMNVSTLELGDSALYLCASSAQGFEQYFGPGTRLTVT.

This clonotype appeared a few times. The chain carries TRBV5-1 and TRBJ2-5; D is unresolved. The CDR3 runs 13 residues. V was shortened by 1 base and J by 5 bases, with 9 bases between the two germline ends. CDR1 is SGHRS and CDR2 is YFSETQ in the germline V gene. CDR3 sequence reads: CASSLQDEETQYF. In nucleotides, the CDR3 is TGCGCCAGCAGCTTGCAGGACGAGGAGACCCAGTACTTC.

This sequence joins TRBV6-1 and TRBJ2-2, with no clear D. CDR1 is MNHNS and CDR2 is SASEGT in the germline V gene. The CDR3 spans 15 residues. The V and J ends lost 4 bases and 1 base respectively, with 10 bases between them. The CDR3 bases are TGTGCCAGCAGTGTCAGACGGTTGAACACCGGGGAGCTGTTTTTT. It translates to CASSVRRLNTGELFF.

The rearrangement uses TRBV19 and TRBJ1-2; D possibly corresponds to TRBD1 (6 bases). V was cut by 3 bases and J by 4 bases, with 15 bases left in between. Germline CDR1 is LNHDA and CDR2 is SQIVND (reference sequence). CDR3 length: 15 residues. The CDR3 DNA reads TGTGCCAGTAGTATTCGGGGGCCCCTTGGCTATGGCTACACCTTC. Amino acids: CASSIRGPLGYGYTF.

This clonotype has ten or more counts. The rearrangement joins TRBV7-2 to TRBJ2-7; D may be TRBD1 (7 bases). CDR1 is SGHTA and CDR2 is FQGNSA in the germline V gene. The V end lost 1 base, the J end lost 4 bases, and 14 bases lay between the germline ends. The CDR3 extends over 15 amino acids. The CDR3 loop reads CASSLGGTEGYEQYF. CDR3 DNA sequence: TGTGCCAGCAGCTTAGGCGGGACAGAAGGGTACGAGCAGTACTTC. The full variable domain, completed using reference TRBV7-2 and TRBJ2-7, is GAGVSQSPSNKVTEKGKDVELRCDPISGHTALYWYRQSLGQGLEFLIYFQGNSAPDKSGLPSDRFSAERTGGSVSTLTIQRTQQEDSAVYLCASSLGGTEGYEQYFGPGTRLTVT.

This clonotype was recorded a few times. The rearrangement uses TRBV5-1 and TRBJ1-1, with D possibly TRBD1 on 6 matching bases. Germline CDR1 and CDR2: SGHRS and YFSETQ. The length of the CDR3 is 15 residues. V dropped 0 bases and J dropped 4 bases, with 13 bases sitting between them. CDR3 DNA sequence: TGCGCCAGCAGCTTGGCTATGGGGGCAGGCACTGAAGCTTTCTTT. It yields the protein CASSLAMGAGTEAFF.

This clonotype was seen more than once but under ten times. The chain carries TRBV24-1 and TRBJ2-1, with D tentatively TRBD1 (7 bases). Trimming removed 4 bases from V and 14 bases from J, with 14 bases in between. The CDR3 spans 12 residues. Per germline, CDR1 KGHDR and CDR2 SFDVKD. The CDR3 region has the DNA TGTGCCACCAGTGAACCCCAGGGGGGAAAGTTCTTC. This translates into CATSEPQGGKFF.

The chain is built from TRBV7-8 and TRBJ2-5; D remains ambiguous. Trimming took off 5 bases at V and 11 bases at J, with 6 bases between the two ends. Germline CDR1 is SGHVS and CDR2 is FQNEAQ. The CDR3 spans 9 residues. As DNA, the CDR3 is TGTGCCAGCAGCCCCCAACAGTACTTC. Translating it yields CASSPQQYF.

CDR3 sequence: CASSPPSRSSYNSPLHF. CDR3 nucleotides: TGTGCCAGCAGTCCGCCCTCCCGGAGCTCCTATAATTCACCCCTCCACTTT. This sequence joins TRBV6-2 or TRBV6-3 and TRBJ1-6; D remains unclear. Germline lookup yields CDR1 MNHEY and CDR2 SVGEGT. V lost 5 bases to trimming and J lost 0 bases, with 14 bases between them. CDR3 length: 17 amino acids.

The rearrangement links TRBV5-6 to TRBJ1-5, with D tentatively TRBD1 (5 bases). The CDR3 sequence is 14 residues long. V lost 4 bases, J lost 1 base, and 9 bases lay in between. Germline V gives CDR1 SGHDT, CDR2 YYEEEE. The DNA of the CDR3 is TGTGCCAGCAGCACCAGACAGAGCAATCAGCCCCAGCATTTT. It yields the protein CASSTRQSNQPQHF.

This clonotype was seen a handful of times. V and J are TRBV30 and TRBJ2-1; 10 bases are shared with TRBD1. The CDR3 extends over 13 amino acids. V trimming: 5 bases; J trimming: 7 bases; junction bases outside the gene matches: 5. CDR1 is GTSNPN, CDR2 SVGIG, per germline (reference sequence). In DNA form, the CDR3 reads TGTGCCTGGGCCCCGGACAGGGGGAATGAGCAGTTCTTC. Residues: CAWAPDRGNEQFF.

The sample holds a few counts of this clonotype. This chain links TRBV5-1 with TRBJ2-7; TRBD1 matches 8 bases. Germline V gene sequence: CDR1 SGHRS, CDR2 YFSETQ. CDR3 size: 13 residues. V was clipped by 4 bases and J by 6 bases; unmatched bases: 6. CDR3 nucleotide sequence: TGCGCCAGCAGCGAACAGGGGGTCGCCGAGCAGTACTTC. Translated: CASSEQGVAEQYF.

The table lists this clonotype with many counts. V and J are TRBV7-2 and TRBJ1-2, with D perhaps matching TRBD1 (5 bases). The CDR3 length is 13 residues. The germline V and J ends were trimmed by 1 base and 7 bases, with 10 bases remaining between them. Germline V gene data show CDR1 as SGHTA and CDR2 as FQGNSA. The CDR3 coding sequence is TGTGCCAGCAGCTTAGACGGGGCGCGTGGCTACACCTTC. Its protein product is CASSLDGARGYTF. The whole variable domain, filled in from reference TRBV7-2 and TRBJ1-2, reads GAGVSQSPSNKVTEKGKDVELRCDPISGHTALYWYRQSLGQGLEFLIYFQGNSAPDKSGLPSDRFSAERTGGSVSTLTIQRTQQEDSAVYLCASSLDGARGYTFGSGTRLTVV.

V is TRBV4-1 and J is TRBJ1-5; D gene unclear. The CDR3 spans 15 residues. CDR1 is MGHRA and CDR2 is YSYEKL in the germline V gene. Between the trimmed V and J ends, which lost 0 bases and 7 bases, there was a span of 13 bases. CDR3 loop: CASSQEGGVGQPQHF. CDR3 DNA sequence: TGCGCCAGCAGCCAAGAAGGCGGGGTAGGGCAGCCCCAGCATTTT.